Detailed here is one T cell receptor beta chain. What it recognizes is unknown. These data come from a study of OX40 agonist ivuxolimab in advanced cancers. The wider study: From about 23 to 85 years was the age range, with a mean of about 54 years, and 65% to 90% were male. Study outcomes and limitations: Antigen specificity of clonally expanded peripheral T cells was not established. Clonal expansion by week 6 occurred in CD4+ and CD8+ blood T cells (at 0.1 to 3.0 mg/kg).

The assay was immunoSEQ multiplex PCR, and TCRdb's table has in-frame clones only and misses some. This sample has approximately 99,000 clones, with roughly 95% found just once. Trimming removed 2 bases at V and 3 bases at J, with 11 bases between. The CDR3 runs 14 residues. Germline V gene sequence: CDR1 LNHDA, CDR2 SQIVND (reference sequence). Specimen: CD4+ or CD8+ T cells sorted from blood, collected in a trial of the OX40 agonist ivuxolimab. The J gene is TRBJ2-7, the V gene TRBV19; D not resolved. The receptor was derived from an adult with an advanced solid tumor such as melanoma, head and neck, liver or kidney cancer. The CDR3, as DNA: TGTGCCAGTAGTATATACGGCAGAGACTACGAGCAGTACTTC. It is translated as CASSIYGRDYEQYF.